In this sample, the clone carrying this T cell receptor beta chain turned up once. The V end was cut by 1 base, the J end by 6 bases, with 14 bases between. CDR1 and CDR2 (germline): SGHVS, FQNEAQ. The CDR3 is made up of 15 amino acids. Next came a second PCR, run for roughly 6 to 11 cycles, which used a sample-barcoded 5' primer along with a J-beta primer mix. In TCRdb, the 5' RACE reads were re-called with MiXCR into one record per CDR3 protein. The table shows roughly 680,000 distinct CDR3 sequences, with 52% occurring only once. This sample stems from a study of blood T cells in healthy people across ages.

The TCR was taken from an elderly woman in good health. The sequenced sample consisted of blood. This chain connects TRBV7-8 to TRBJ2-3, with no clear D. This CDR3 reads CASSLVELTADTQYF. The CDR3 DNA is TGTGCCAGCAGCTTAGTTGAGCTTACAGCGGATACGCAGTATTTT.